This T cell receptor beta chain was identified in a study of blood T cell repertoires in COVID-19. Looking at the study overall: Some COVID-19 samples were acute and others convalescent; all came from the United States, Italy and Spain. T cells, B-cell-depleted T cells, or PBMCs provided the cDNA or gDNA that served as material.

In the study's own analysis: The authors estimated nucleated cell counts from reference gene primer amplification. Only in-frame clones appear in the TCRdb table, and some are missing; sequencing was by immunoSEQ multiplex PCR. The DNA was the basis for D and trimming; V, J and clone size are from that table. The sample holds approximately 140,000 clones, around 81% seen once. In its sample, this clone was seen once. CDR3 size: 15 residues. Germline assignment: CDR1 SGHVS and CDR2 FQNEAQ. V gave up 2 bases and J gave up 3 bases; unmatched junction bases: 5. V gene TRBV7-8 combines with J gene TRBJ2-3; 7 nucleotides agree with TRBD2. Sequenced input: peripheral blood. The receptor was isolated from a man between 60 and 75 years old with active or convalescent COVID-19. The CDR3 DNA follows: TGTGCCAGCAGCTTATTGACTAGCAGAACAGATACGCAGTATTTT. It codes for CASSLLTSRTDTQYF.